The 2 T cell receptor beta chains listed next were all sequenced from one sample in a study of graft-versus-host responses after intestinal transplantation. These receptors have no identified antigens. TCRdb's copy holds only in-frame clones and misses some; the assay was immunoSEQ multiplex PCR. The sample records approximately 86,000 clones, roughly nine tenths being singletons. The starting material was unstimulated CD4+ T cells sorted from spleen or lymph node cells, obtained before intestinal transplant. All receptors come from a human donor who received an intestinal transplant.

The chain joins TRBV9 to TRBJ2-1; 8 nucleotides match TRBD1. The CDR3 consists of 16 residues. V was clipped by 3 bases and J by 6 bases; unmatched bases: 11. Germline V CDR1 and CDR2: SGDLS, YYNGEE. The DNA of the CDR3 is TGTGCCAGCAGCGATACGGACAGGGCTTCCCGCAATGAGCAGTTCTTC. Protein product: CASSDTDRASRNEQFF. The full variable domain, in which reference TRBV9 and TRBJ2-1 provide the parts outside the CDR3, is DSGVTQTPKHLITATGQRVTLRCSPRSGDLSVYWYQQSLDQGLQFLIQYYNGEERAKGNILERFSAQQFPDLHSELNLSSLELGDSALYFCASSDTDRASRNEQFFGPGTRLTVL.

The sample holds a few counts of this clone. In DNA, the CDR3 is TGTGCCAGCAGCTTGTCCTCGAGTACTGAAGCTTTCTTT. It is translated as CASSLSSSTEAFF. The chain employs TRBV5-5 and TRBJ1-1; no firm D call. Germline V gene lookup returns CDR1 SGHKS and CDR2 YYEKEE (reference sequence). The CDR3 loop spans 13 amino acids. V was cut by 1 base and J by 5 bases, with 9 bases left in between.